This T cell receptor beta chain was sequenced in a study of blood T cell repertoires in COVID-19. Clones were sequenced by immunoSEQ multiplex PCR, and TCRdb holds only the in-frame ones, with some missing. The sample shows hundreds of thousands of clones, approximately 84% of them seen only once. Germline CDR1 reads SGDLS; CDR2 reads YYNGEE. The V end lost 1 base, the J end lost 4 bases, and 11 bases lay between the germline ends. The CDR3 length is 15 residues. This TCR was sampled from a woman of 80 years or more with acute or convalescent COVID-19. Specimen: peripheral blood. This sequence joins TRBV9 and TRBJ2-2; D possibly corresponds to TRBD2 (5 bases). CDR3 DNA: TGTGCCAGCAGCGTAAATTTCGGGGTCACCGGGGAGCTGTTTTTT. It yields the protein CASSVNFGVTGELFF.